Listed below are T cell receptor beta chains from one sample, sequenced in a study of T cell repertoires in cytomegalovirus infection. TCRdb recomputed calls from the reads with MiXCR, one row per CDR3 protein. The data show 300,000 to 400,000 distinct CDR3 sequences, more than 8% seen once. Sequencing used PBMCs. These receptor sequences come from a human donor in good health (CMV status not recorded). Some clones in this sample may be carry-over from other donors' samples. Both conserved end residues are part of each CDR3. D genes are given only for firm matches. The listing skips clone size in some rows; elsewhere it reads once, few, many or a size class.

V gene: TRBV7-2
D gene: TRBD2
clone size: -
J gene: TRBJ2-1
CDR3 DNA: TGTGCCAGCAGCCCCCCCCGACTAGCCTATGAGCAGTTCTTC
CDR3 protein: CASSPPRLAYEQFF

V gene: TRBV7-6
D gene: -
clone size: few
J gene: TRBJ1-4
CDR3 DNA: TGTGCCAGCAGCTTGCGGACTAATGAAAAACTGTTTTTT
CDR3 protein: CASSLRTNEKLFF

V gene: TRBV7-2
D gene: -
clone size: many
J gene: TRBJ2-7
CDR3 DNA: TGTGCCAGCAGCGGGGCGGCTTACGAGCAGTACTTC
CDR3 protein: CASSGAAYEQYF

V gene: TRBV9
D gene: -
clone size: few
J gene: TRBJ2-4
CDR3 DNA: TGTGCCAGCAGCGCAGACCGGGACCCCCTGTACTTC
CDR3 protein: CASSADRDPLYF

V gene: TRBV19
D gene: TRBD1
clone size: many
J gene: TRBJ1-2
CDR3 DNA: TGTGCCAGTAGTATGGGGACAGGGCAACGTGGCTACACCTTC
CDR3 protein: CASSMGTGQRGYTF

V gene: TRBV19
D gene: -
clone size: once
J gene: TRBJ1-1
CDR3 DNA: TGTGCCAGTAGTAACAAGGCTACCCGAGCTTTCTTT
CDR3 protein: CASSNKATRAFF

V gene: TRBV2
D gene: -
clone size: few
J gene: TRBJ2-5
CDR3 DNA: TGTGCCAGACAGGGCAGTCGAGAGACCCAGTACTTC
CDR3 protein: CARQGSRETQYF

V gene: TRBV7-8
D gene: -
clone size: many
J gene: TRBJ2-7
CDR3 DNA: TGTGCCAGCAGCCAACGGGGGAACTCCTACGAGCAGTACTTC
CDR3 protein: CASSQRGNSYEQYF

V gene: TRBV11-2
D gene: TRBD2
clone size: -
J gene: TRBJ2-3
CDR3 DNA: TGTGCCAGCACCCTAGCGGGGAGCACAGATACGCAGTATTTT
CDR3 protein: CASTLAGSTDTQYF

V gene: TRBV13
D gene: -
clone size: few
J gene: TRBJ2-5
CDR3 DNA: TGTGCCAGCAGCTTAGGGCTCTCCGGGGACCAGTACTTC
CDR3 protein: CASSLGLSGDQYF

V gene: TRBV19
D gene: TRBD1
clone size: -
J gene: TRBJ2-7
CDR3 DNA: TGTGCCAGCAGCAATAACGACAGGGGGACGCAGTACTTC
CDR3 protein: CASSNNDRGTQYF

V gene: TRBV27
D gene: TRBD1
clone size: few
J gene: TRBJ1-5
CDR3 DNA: TGTGCCAGCAAGACAGGGATTTCAAGCAATCAGCCCCAGCATTTT
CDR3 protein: CASKTGISSNQPQHF

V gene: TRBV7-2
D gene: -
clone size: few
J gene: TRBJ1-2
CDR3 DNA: TGTGCCAGCAGCTTATACAGGGACCCCTACGGCTACACCTTC
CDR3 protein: CASSLYRDPYGYTF

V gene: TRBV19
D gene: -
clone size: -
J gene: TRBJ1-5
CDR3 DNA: TGTGCCAGTAGTATAGGACGTCAGCCCCAGCATTTT
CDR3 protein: CASSIGRQPQHF

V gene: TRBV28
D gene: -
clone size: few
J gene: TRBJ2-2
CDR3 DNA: TGTGCCAGCAGCTACTGGGGAAGTTTGGACACCGGGGAGCTGTTTTTT
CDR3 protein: CASSYWGSLDTGELFF

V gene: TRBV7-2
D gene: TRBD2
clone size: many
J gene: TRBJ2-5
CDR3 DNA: TGTGCCAGCAGCTTAGGTTCAGGACTAGCGGTTCGGGGGACCCAGTACTTC
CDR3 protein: CASSLGSGLAVRGTQYF

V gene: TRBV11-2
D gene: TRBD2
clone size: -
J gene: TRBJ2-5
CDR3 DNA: TGTGCCAGCAGTTGGGGGGACGGGAGGGGAGAGACCCAGTACTTC
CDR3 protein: CASSWGDGRGETQYF

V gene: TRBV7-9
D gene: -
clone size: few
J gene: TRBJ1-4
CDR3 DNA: TGTGCCAGCAGCTTCGGAAGGGCAACTAATGAAAAACTGTTTTTT
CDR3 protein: CASSFGRATNEKLFF

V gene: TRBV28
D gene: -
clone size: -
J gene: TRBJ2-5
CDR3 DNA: TGTGCCAGCAGTCCTCCGCTAGGTATCGTCGGCCAAGAGACCCAGTACTTC
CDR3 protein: CASSPPLGIVGQETQYF

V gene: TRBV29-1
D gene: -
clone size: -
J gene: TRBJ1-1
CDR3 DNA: TGCAGCGTTGAAGGCGACCCCGCGAACACTGAAGCTTTCTTT
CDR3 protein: CSVEGDPANTEAFF

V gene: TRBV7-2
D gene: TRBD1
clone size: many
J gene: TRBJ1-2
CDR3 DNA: TGTGCCAGCAGCTCAAGAGGACAGGGACTTCGCGATGGCTACACCTTC
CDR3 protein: CASSSRGQGLRDGYTF

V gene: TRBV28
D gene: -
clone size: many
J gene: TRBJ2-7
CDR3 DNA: TGTGCCAGCAGTTTAGCGGTGAGCTCCTACGAGCAGTACTTC
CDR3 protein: CASSLAVSSYEQYF

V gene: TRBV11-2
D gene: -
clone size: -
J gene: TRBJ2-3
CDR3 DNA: TGTGCCAGCAGCCCAGGGGCCAGCGGTACGCAGTATTTT
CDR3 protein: CASSPGASGTQYF

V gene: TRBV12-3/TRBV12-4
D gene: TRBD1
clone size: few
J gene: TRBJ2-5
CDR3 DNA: TGTGCCACCATTTTGGTCAGGGGGCTTGAAGTGACCCAGTACTTC
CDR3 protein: CATILVRGLEVTQYF

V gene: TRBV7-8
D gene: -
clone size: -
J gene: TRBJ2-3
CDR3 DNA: TGTGCCAGCAGAATACAACCAGCTAGCACAGATACGCAGTATTTT
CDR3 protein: CASRIQPASTDTQYF

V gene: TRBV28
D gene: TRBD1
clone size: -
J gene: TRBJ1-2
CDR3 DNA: TGTGCCAGCAGCCTGACAGGGGCGATTGGAGGCTACACCTTC
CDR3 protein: CASSLTGAIGGYTF

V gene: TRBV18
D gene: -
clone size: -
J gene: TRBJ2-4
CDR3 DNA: TGTGCCAGCTCACCACAGCAGGGGATGGGAACCAAAAACATTCAGTACTTC
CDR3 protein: CASSPQQGMGTKNIQYF

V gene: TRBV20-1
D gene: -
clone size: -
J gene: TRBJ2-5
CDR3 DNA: TGCAGTGCTGACGGACTCGGCGCGGAGACCCAGTACTTC
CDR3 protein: CSADGLGAETQYF

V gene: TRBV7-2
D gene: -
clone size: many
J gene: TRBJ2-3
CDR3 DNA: TGTGCCAGCAGCAAGGGGTCGGCAGGGACGGCTAGGGCCAGCACAGATACGCAGTATTTT
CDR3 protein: CASSKGSAGTARASTDTQYF

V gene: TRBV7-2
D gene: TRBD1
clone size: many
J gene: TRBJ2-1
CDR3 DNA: TGTGCCAGCAGCTTAAACAGGGGGCCGGTCAATGAGCAGTTCTTC
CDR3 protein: CASSLNRGPVNEQFF

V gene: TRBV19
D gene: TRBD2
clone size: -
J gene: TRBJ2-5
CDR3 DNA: TGTGCCAGTAGTATTATTAGCGGGGACCAAGAGACCCAGTACTTC
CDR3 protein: CASSIISGDQETQYF

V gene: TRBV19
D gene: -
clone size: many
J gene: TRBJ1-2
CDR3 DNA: TGTGCCACCCTGGGTCTTGGCTACACCTTC
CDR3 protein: CATLGLGYTF

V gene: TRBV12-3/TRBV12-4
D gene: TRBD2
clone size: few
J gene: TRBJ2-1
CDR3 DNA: TGTGCCAGCAGGGGGACTAGCGGGGGAGGGTCCTACAATGAGCAGTTCTTC
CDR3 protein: CASRGTSGGGSYNEQFF

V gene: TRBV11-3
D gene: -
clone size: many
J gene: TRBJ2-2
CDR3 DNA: TGTGCCAGCAGCTTGGACGGTCCGAACACCGGGGAGCTGTTTTTT
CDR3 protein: CASSLDGPNTGELFF

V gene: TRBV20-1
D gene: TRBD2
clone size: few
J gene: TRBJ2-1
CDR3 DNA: TGCAGTGCTAGAGTCCTAGCGGGAGTATTATACAATGAGCAGTTCTTC
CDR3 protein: CSARVLAGVLYNEQFF

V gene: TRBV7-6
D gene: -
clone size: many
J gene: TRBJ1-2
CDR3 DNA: TGTGCCAGCAGCCTCACGGACGGTTCTAACTATGGCTACACCTTC
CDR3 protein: CASSLTDGSNYGYTF

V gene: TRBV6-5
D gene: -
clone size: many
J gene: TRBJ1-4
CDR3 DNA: TGTGCCAGCAGGACCGGGACAATCGAGAAACTGTTTTTT
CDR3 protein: CASRTGTIEKLFF

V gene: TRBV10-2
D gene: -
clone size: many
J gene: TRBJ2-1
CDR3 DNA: TGCGCCAGCAGGGGACTTTACAATGAGCAGTTCTTC
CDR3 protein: CASRGLYNEQFF

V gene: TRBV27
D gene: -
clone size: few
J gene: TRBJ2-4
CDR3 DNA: TGTGCCAGCAGCCCCGGGTGGGGCATTCAGTACTTC
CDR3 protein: CASSPGWGIQYF

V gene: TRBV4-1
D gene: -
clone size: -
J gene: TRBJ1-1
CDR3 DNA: TGCGCCAGCAGCCAAGCCCTGACCCACACTGAAGCTTTCTTT
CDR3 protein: CASSQALTHTEAFF

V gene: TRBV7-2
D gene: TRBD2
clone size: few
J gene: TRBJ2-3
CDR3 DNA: TGTGCCAGCAGCTCCCGATCCCTAGCGGGAGTAGATACGCAGTATTTT
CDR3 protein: CASSSRSLAGVDTQYF

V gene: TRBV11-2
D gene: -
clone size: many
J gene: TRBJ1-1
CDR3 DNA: TGTGCCAGCAGCTTAGAAAGGGGCTTGGCGGGTAACACTGAAGCTTTCTTT
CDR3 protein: CASSLERGLAGNTEAFF

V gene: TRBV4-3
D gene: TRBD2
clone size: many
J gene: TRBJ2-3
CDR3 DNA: TGCGCCAGCAGCCAACAACTGACTAGCGGGCTGACAGATACGCAGTATTTT
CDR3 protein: CASSQQLTSGLTDTQYF

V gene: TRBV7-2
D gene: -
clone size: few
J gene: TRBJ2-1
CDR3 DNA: TGTGCCAGCAGCTTAAGTCGGGGGCCGGGACGTAGATCCCACAATGAGCAGTTCTTC
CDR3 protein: CASSLSRGPGRRSHNEQFF

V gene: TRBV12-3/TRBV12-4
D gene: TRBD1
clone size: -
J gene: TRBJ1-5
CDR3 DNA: TGTGCCAGCAGTGGGGGACAGACTAGCAATCAGCCCCAGCATTTT
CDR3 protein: CASSGGQTSNQPQHF

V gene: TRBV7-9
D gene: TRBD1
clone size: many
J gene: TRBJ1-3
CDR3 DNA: TGTGCCAGCAGCATACAGGGGGCATCCGGAAACACCATATATTTT
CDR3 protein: CASSIQGASGNTIYF

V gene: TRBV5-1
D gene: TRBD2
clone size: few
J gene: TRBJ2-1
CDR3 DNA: TGCGCCAGCAGCCCCCTGGCTAGCGGGAATTACAATGAGCAGTTCTTC
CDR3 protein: CASSPLASGNYNEQFF

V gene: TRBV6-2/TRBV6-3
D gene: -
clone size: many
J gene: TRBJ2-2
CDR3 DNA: TGTGCCAGCAGTTACCTACTGAGTGGCGGAGGCCTAGGGAACACCGGGGAGCTGTTTTTT
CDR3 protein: CASSYLLSGGGLGNTGELFF

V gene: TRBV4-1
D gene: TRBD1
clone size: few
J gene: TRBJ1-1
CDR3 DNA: TGCGCCAGCAGCCAAGAGGACAGGAATTTCCCTGAAGCTTTCTTT
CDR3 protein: CASSQEDRNFPEAFF

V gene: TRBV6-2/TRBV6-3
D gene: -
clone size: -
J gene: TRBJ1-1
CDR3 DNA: TGTGCCAGCAGTGCCCAGGGGTATACTGAAGCTTTCTTT
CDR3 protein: CASSAQGYTEAFF

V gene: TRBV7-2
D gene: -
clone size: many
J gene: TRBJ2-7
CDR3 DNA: TGTGCCAGCAGCCCGAGGCTCTCCTACGAGCAGTACTTC
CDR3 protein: CASSPRLSYEQYF

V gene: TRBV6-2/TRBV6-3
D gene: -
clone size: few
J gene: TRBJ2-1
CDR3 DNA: TGTGCCAGCAGTGGTGCTAAATACTCCTACAATGAGCAGTTCTTC
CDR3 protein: CASSGAKYSYNEQFF